Following are 13 T cell receptor beta chains from one sample sequenced in a study of post-analysis software for immune sequencing data. No cognate antigen is known for these TCRs. TCR beta cDNA libraries had unique molecular identifiers. TCRdb reanalysed the PCR reads using MiXCR and keeps one entry per CDR3 protein. The sample has roughly 800,000 distinct CDR3 sequences; roughly 50% are singletons. General study points: Comparison of patients with controls showed five TRBV segments more frequent in patients, TRBV5-6, TRBV5-1 and TRBV20-1 among them.

The sequenced material came from blood. The receptors derive from a girl aged 10 to 17 with multiple sclerosis.

This clonotype occurred a few times. This chain joins TRBV7-3 and TRBJ2-7, with D unresolved. CDR3 length: 14 residues. V shed 2 bases and J shed 0 bases, with 8 bases lying between them. The germline V gene has CDR1 SGHTA and CDR2 FQGTGA. The CDR3 DNA sequence: TGTGCCAGCAGCTTAGACCCCAGCTCCTACGAGCAGTACTTC. Protein product: CASSLDPSSYEQYF.

The J gene is TRBJ2-1, the V gene TRBV5-1, with D perhaps TRBD1 (5 bases). V was shortened by 4 bases and J by 0 bases, with 14 bases between the two germline ends. Germline V lookup: CDR1 SGHRS, CDR2 YFSETQ. There are 16 residues in the CDR3. CDR3 region: CASSRQWTRSYNEQFF. Written as DNA, the CDR3 is TGCGCCAGCAGCCGGCAGTGGACACGCTCCTACAATGAGCAGTTCTTC.

In its sample, this clonotype was seen a few times. DNA of the CDR3: TGCGCCAGCAGCCAGGGACAGGTTAACTATGGCTACACCTTC. As protein: CASSQGQVNYGYTF. The chain is built from TRBV5-1 and TRBJ1-2, with TRBD1 matching 8 bases. The CDR3 is made up of 14 amino acids. Germline V gene data show CDR1 as SGHRS and CDR2 as YFSETQ. V was clipped by 4 bases and J by 1 base; unmatched bases: 3. Together with reference TRBV5-1 and TRBJ1-2, the CDR3 gives the full variable domain: KAGVTQTPRYLIKTRGQQVTLSCSPISGHRSVSWYQQTPGQGLQFLFEYFSETQRNKGNFPGRFSGRQFSNSRSEMNVSTLELGDSALYLCASSQGQVNYGYTFGSGTRLTVV.

This CDR3 reads CSASGLAGKEYEQYF. Here the CDR3 DNA reads TGCAGTGCATCGGGACTAGCGGGGAAGGAGTACGAGCAGTACTTC. This chain connects TRBV20-1 to TRBJ2-7, with 13 bases matching TRBD2. CDR1 and CDR2 (germline): DFQATT, SNEGSKA (reference sequence). The length of the CDR3 is 15 residues. The V gene end was trimmed by 6 bases and the J gene end by 4 bases; junction bases not matched to a gene: 9.

For this clonotype: The junction departs from the called germline gene at one end, perhaps through a read error. V and J are TRBV10-1 and TRBJ2-5; 7 nucleotides align to TRBD1. The germline V gene has CDR1 WNHNN and CDR2 SYGVQD (reference sequence). The CDR3 totals 15 residues. The CDR3 loop reads CASSEKTGMQEAQYF. As DNA, the CDR3 is TGCGCCAGCAGTGAGAAGACAGGGATGCAAGAGGCCCAGTACTTC.

The V call is TRBV20-1, the J call TRBJ2-3; D is undetermined. Germline CDR1 DFQATT, CDR2 SNEGSKA (reference sequence). The CDR3 extends over 13 amino acids. V lost 2 bases and J 2 bases, leaving 8 bases between the germline ends. The CDR3 region is CSARQLFTDTQYF. Here the CDR3 DNA reads TGCAGTGCTAGACAGCTCTTCACAGATACGCAGTATTTT.

With respect to this clonotype: The germline gene is not matched at one end of the junction; a read error may be the cause. The CDR3 nucleotides read TGTGCCAGCAGCTTAGACGGGACCTACAATGAGCAGTTCTTC. It codes for CASSLDGTYNEQFF. The chain recombines TRBV5-1 with TRBJ2-1; D is perhaps TRBD2 (5 bases). Germline assignment: CDR1 SGHRS and CDR2 YFSETQ. The CDR3 is made up of 14 amino acids. Drawing the rest from reference TRBV5-1 and TRBJ2-1, the complete variable domain is KAGVTQTPRYLIKTRGQQVTLSCSPISGHRSVSWYQQTPGQGLQFLFEYFSETQRNKGNFPGRFSGRQFSNSRSEMNVSTLELGDSALYLCASSLDGTYNEQFFGPGTRLTVL.

The chain links TRBV30 to TRBJ1-2, with D possibly matching TRBD1 (5 bases). The CDR3 totals 16 residues. Deletions cut 1 base from V and 3 bases from J, with 18 bases between. The germline V gene encodes CDR1 GTSNPN and CDR2 SVGIG (reference sequence). The CDR3 protein is CAWSGRARGVDYGYTF. The CDR3 bases are TGTGCCTGGAGTGGCCGGGCGCGGGGCGTGGACTATGGCTACACCTTC.

This chain links TRBV20-1 with TRBJ2-5, with D possibly matching TRBD2 (5 bases). TRBJ2-7 explains the end of the DNA better; the J call may be wrong. In germline, CDR1 is DFQATT, CDR2 SNEGSKA (reference sequence). There are 13 residues in the CDR3. The DNA for the CDR3 is TGCAGTGCTAGAGTGGAGGCGACCTACGAGCAGTACTTC. Translating gives CSARVEATYEQYF.

The V call is TRBV24-1, the J call TRBJ2-1; D unresolved. Trimming took off 5 bases at V and 1 base at J, with 5 bases between the two ends. This CDR3 contains 13 residues. The germline gives CDR1 KGHDR, CDR2 SFDVKD. CDR3 nucleotide sequence: TGTGCCACCAGTGGATCATCCTACAATGAGCAGTTCTTC. Its translation: CATSGSSYNEQFF.

The chain has TRBV6-5 and TRBJ2-7; no clear D. Trimming took off 0 bases at V and 0 bases at J, with 6 bases between the two ends. Germline CDR1 MNHEY, CDR2 SVGAGI. The CDR3 spans 14 residues. CDR3 coding DNA: TGTGCCAGCAGTTACTCACCGAGCTCCTACGAGCAGTACTTC. Its translation: CASSYSPSSYEQYF.

This chain links TRBV7-8 with TRBJ2-3, with 8 bases fitting TRBD2. The J segment lost 5 bases and the V segment lost 6 bases, leaving 16 bases of the junction unmatched. Germline CDR1 SGHVS, CDR2 FQNEAQ. This CDR3 spans 17 amino acids. CDR3 nucleotides: TGTGCCAGCAGTCCGTTGGGTCCAGCGGGAGCCGGAGATACGCAGTATTTT. Translation gives CASSPLGPAGAGDTQYF.

The CDR3 is CASSKAGEGYEQYF. For the CDR3, the DNA is TGTGCCAGCAGTAAAGCGGGAGAGGGCTACGAGCAGTACTTC. V and J are TRBV27 and TRBJ2-7; TRBD2 agrees at 8 bases. The CDR3 extends over 14 amino acids. Germline V gene lookup returns CDR1 MNHEY and CDR2 SMNVEV (reference sequence). The V and J ends lost 5 bases and 3 bases, in that order; junction bases with no gene match: 6.